The 19 T cell receptor beta chains in this list originate from one sample, sequenced in a study of T cell clusters in autoimmune cytopenias. TRB rearrangements were amplified by touch-down multiplex PCR with mixed TRB-A/B primers. TCRdb re-analyzed the multiplex PCR reads; it lists each CDR3 protein once, without DNA. This sample contains roughly 10,000 distinct CDR3 sequences. TRB was amplified from around 0.25 ug of peripheral blood genomic DNA per sample. This sample also appeared in a second study, on T cell repertoires in aging, cancer and after chemotherapy.

Source material: peripheral blood. All receptors derive from a human donor in good health.

V is TRBV19 and J is TRBJ2-7. CDR3 length: 15 residues. Germline V gene sequence: CDR1 LNHDA, CDR2 SQIVND (reference sequence). The CDR3 is CASSMVYRSSYEQYF.

The rearrangement uses TRBV12-3 or TRBV12-4 and TRBJ1-1. The CDR3 is 13 amino acids. CDR3 in amino acids: CASSLGGGTEAFF.

Judged by frequency, this clonotype is medium-sized. The chain is built from TRBV29-1 and TRBJ2-5; TCRdb's D call, TRBD1, is unchecked because there is no DNA. The CDR3 runs 13 residues. Germline loops: CDR1 SQVTM, CDR2 ANQGSEA. The chain's CDR3 is CSATQGQQETQYF.

This chain joins TRBV5-5 and TRBJ2-1; TCRdb selects TRBD2, and the lack of DNA leaves this call unchecked. Germline V gives CDR1 SGHKS, CDR2 YYEKEE (reference sequence). This CDR3 has 18 amino acids. CDR3 loop: CASSLGISLAGFDNEQFF.

This CDR3 reads CAWSGRFREKLFF. The chain recombines TRBV30 with TRBJ1-4. The CDR3 runs 13 residues. Looked up from germline, CDR1 is GTSNPN and CDR2 is SVGIG (reference sequence).

The chain combines TRBV11-2 with TRBJ1-1. Germline values: CDR1 SGHAT, CDR2 FQNNGV. The CDR3 loop spans 13 amino acids. CDR3 residues: CASGGQGNTEAFF. Based on the CDR3 plus reference TRBV11-2 and TRBJ1-1, the full variable domain is EAGVAQSPRYKIIEKRQSVAFWCNPISGHATLYWYQQILGQGPKLLIQFQNNGVVDDSQLPKDRFSAERLKGVDSTLKIQPAKLEDSAVYLCASGGQGNTEAFFGQGTRLTVV.

V is TRBV19 and J is TRBJ2-3; TCRdb's D call, TRBD1, is unchecked because there is no DNA. The CDR3 is 17 amino acids. The germline gives CDR1 LNHDA, CDR2 SQIVND (reference sequence). CDR3 protein: CASSPYVGATSTDTQYF.

V gene TRBV5-3 combines with J gene TRBJ2-3; no DNA is available, so the TRBD2 call from TCRdb remains unchecked. TRBV5-3 is marked as an open reading frame, function uncertain. The CDR3 sequence is 15 residues long. The CDR3 sequence: CARKSGTSPTDTQYF.

The chain joins TRBV11-1 to TRBJ2-2; TCRdb designates TRBD1, a call that cannot be tested without DNA. From germline, CDR1 is SGHAT and CDR2 FQDESV (reference sequence). CDR3 length equals 16 residues. CDR3 region: CASSLGRGTNTGELFF.

This sequence joins TRBV30 and TRBJ2-3; absent DNA, TCRdb's TRBD1 call cannot be checked. CDR3 size: 15 residues. Germline assignment: CDR1 GTSNPN and CDR2 SVGIG (reference sequence). CDR3: CAWRRRDSFTDTQYF.

The rearrangement uses TRBV7-9 and TRBJ2-1; TCRdb proposes TRBD1, but this gene call is untestable without DNA. The CDR3 extends over 15 amino acids. Germline V lookup: CDR1 SEHNR, CDR2 FQNEAQ (reference sequence). CDR3 amino acids: CASSSGTGIYNEQFF.

The CDR3 loop is CASSLRAAGTQYF. The genes are TRBV5-6 and TRBJ2-5; TCRdb picks TRBD2, but there is no DNA to check that call. The length of the CDR3 is 13 residues. CDR1 and CDR2 from the germline V gene are SGHDT and YYEEEE.

CDR3 amino acids: CASSDLAGGGANVLTF. This chain links TRBV6-2 or TRBV6-3 with TRBJ2-6. Germline lookup yields CDR1 MNHEY and CDR2 SVGEGT. The CDR3 has 16 residues.

This chain links TRBV24-1 with TRBJ2-7; with no DNA, the TCRdb D assignment of TRBD1 cannot be verified. This CDR3 comprises 13 residues. Germline loops: CDR1 KGHDR, CDR2 SFDVKD. The CDR3 loop is CASSLGQTYEQYF.

The CDR3 sequence is CATQGVGAVDTQYF. J is TRBJ2-3 and V is TRBV24-1; TCRdb gives TRBD2 as the D gene, but with no DNA this cannot be confirmed. This CDR3 region has 14 residues. Germline assignment: CDR1 KGHDR and CDR2 SFDVKD.

This sequence joins TRBV27 and TRBJ2-2; absent DNA, TCRdb's TRBD2 call cannot be checked. This CDR3 comprises 17 residues. CDR1 MNHEY and CDR2 SMNVEV come from the germline V gene (reference sequence). The CDR3 loop is CASSPGLAGGLTGELFF.

The genes are TRBV6-1 and TRBJ1-4; TCRdb's D call, TRBD1, is unchecked because there is no DNA. This CDR3 is built from 15 residues. Germline CDR1 is MNHNS and CDR2 is SASEGT. CDR3 residues: CASSEMGQGYEKLFF.

The CDR3 sequence is CASSYKGGSYEQYF. The chain combines TRBV6-2 or TRBV6-3 with TRBJ2-7; checking the TCRdb D call of TRBD1 is not possible without DNA. The CDR3 consists of 14 residues. Germline CDR1 and CDR2: MNHEY and SVGEGT.

CDR3 sequence reads: CASNRSYEQYF. The V and J genes are TRBV21-1 and TRBJ2-7. TRBV21-1 is a known pseudogene. The CDR3 is 11 residues long.